This note documents a single T cell receptor beta chain sequence. This clone was detected a few times. Its antigen is unknown. The input lacks base qualities; no much larger clone sits a single base away. The library was produced with the immunoSEQ multiplex PCR assay. A mixture of 60 forward primers for TCR Vbeta segments and 13 reverse primers for TCR Jbeta segments was used in the multiplex PCR. A multiplex PCR assay on genomic DNA amplified the CDR3 region of rearranged TCR beta genes. The amplified TCR beta libraries were sequenced on the Illumina HiSeq System as 87-base-pair reads. Per the authors' processing: Across the 666 repertoires, a later analysis counted 60 million to 90 million unique TCR beta chains, roughly 11 million of which were shared by at least two donors. To remove PCR and sequencing errors, raw reads were error-corrected and collapsed into unique sequences using a nearest-neighbor algorithm that merged closely related sequences. V, D and J gene segments were assigned by aligning CDR3 sequences to IMGT reference sequences. For a sequence to be retained, a match of at least six nucleotides was required to both a V gene segment and a J gene segment. A rearrangement was called productive if the CDR3 had no stop codons and remained in frame with V and J, and every other rearrangement was called non-productive. CDR3 was defined by IMGT convention, running from the second conserved V-encoded cysteine to the conserved J-encoded phenylalanine. In an earlier analysis of some 550 of the donors, sequences lacking an unambiguous match to a single V gene segment were excluded. In an earlier analysis of 587 of the donors, V segments were called functional above 56.7% productive rearrangements and were called segregating when the between-donor standard deviation exceeded 5%. A statistical classification framework was developed to diagnose cytomegalovirus status using the catalog of TCR beta chain sequences. In a later analysis, V and J genes were assigned by comparing TCR nucleotide sequences against IMGT/GENE-DB human TR gene sequences. The TCRdist pipeline was used in a later analysis to assign CDR3 sequences and most-parsimonious VDJ recombination scenarios. In a later analysis, each TCR beta chain was defined by its CDR3 amino acid sequence together with its V-gene family, and reads lacking a unique V-gene family were excluded. As a way to deal with suspected cross-contamination and a sequencing artifact, a later analysis dropped approximately 570 nucleotide sequences that were highly shared and had low generation probability. In a later analysis, a clonal expansion index for each public chain was calculated from normalized within-repertoire ranks of inferred template counts. A later analysis computed generation probabilities with a VDJ recombination model fitted to out-of-frame rearrangements, and checked the results against IGoR. In a later analysis, TCR-TCR, TCR-HLA and TCR-CMV co-occurrence was scored with hypergeometric tests, and a repertoire-size bias correction was applied to TCR pairs. A later analysis estimated false discovery rates by permuting HLA or CMV assignments 20 times. A later analysis grouped co-occurring TCRs with DBSCAN, adding TCRdist sequence similarity when clustering within HLA-allele-positive subsets. For co-occurrence clustering, repertoires with fewer than 30,000 or more than 120,000 public chains were excluded, along with roughly five repertoires with anomalous nucleotide sharing. The clones in this table, taken by TCRdb from immuneACCESS, are in-frame only. Not every clone is retained; where verified, under half of the shortfall comes from an unresolved V gene, and the cause of the rest is unknown. Clone size and the V and J calls come from that table; the DNA yielded D and trimming. The sample profile shows 70,000 or so clones; 55% to 65% of them were found once. Around 3.1% of the sample is in the top ten clones.

This entry belongs to a study of cytomegalovirus exposure and HLA in healthy donors (dated by TCRdb to about 2017). Regarding the research as a whole: In an earlier analysis of about 560 of the donors, 276 Gb of sequence data and just under 120 million unique TCR beta sequences from 180 million or so T cells were reported. Among 300 to 450 genotyped donors of the cohort, an average of around 240,000 unique TCR beta nucleotide sequences were sequenced per donor, roughly 18% of them non-productive. In an earlier analysis of 500 to 650 of the donors, high-throughput TCR beta sequencing was used to judge whether each TCR beta V gene segment behaved as functional or pseudogenic. Rather than using new phenotypic data, the later analysis identified candidate immune exposures from TCR beta sequences and from how often those sequences occurred across donors. In a later genetic analysis, genome-wide SNP genotypes for about three fifths of the roughly 670 donors were used, and that subset was treated as a discovery cohort. HLA typing included class I and class II loci at four-digit resolution. Donor age, sex, ethnicity and CMV serostatus were compiled together with the repertoire data. About five DR-DQ haplotypes were handled as single units for association and clustering, since linkage in the cohort was strong. The study aimed to test whether cataloging public T cell receptors could reveal signatures of past pathogen exposure. Of the roughly 400 genotyped donors, approximately 82% fell in the genetic ancestry cluster associated with self-reported Caucasian donors. A separate validation cohort of approximately 130 different subjects was used in addition to the roughly 700-subject first cohort. To study patterns of TCR occurrence, a later analysis re-analyzed previously published TCR beta repertoires from 600 to 750 donors and added high-resolution HLA genotyping. High-throughput TCR immunosequencing, statistical association of individual TCRs with disease status, and machine learning were combined to predict cytomegalovirus infection status. Roughly 320 gigabases of sequencing data and around 85 million unique TCR sequences made up an early release that covered around 640 HLA-typed donors. The number of typed donors differed by locus: about 620-630 for A, B, C, DRB1 and DQB1; 522 for DQA1; 600 to 610 for DPA1; and 400 to 480 for DPB1. Using immunosequencing, the study profiled T cell repertoires from 666 subjects and related those repertoires to cytomegalovirus serostatus. Every repertoire in the discovery cohort had been generated on one and the same sequencing platform.

What the work shows at the level of the full study, not this receptor alone: The study gave a list of 150 to 200 TCR beta chains associated with cytomegalovirus. Some 16 rarely observed V segments, including chromosome 9 orphons, were excluded from the earlier analysis of about 500 of the donors because counts were too low. CMV serostatus was the only immune exposure information available for the cohort. A cluster of highly shared sequence variants was judged likely to represent a technical artifact of the sequencing pipeline. An earlier analysis of approximately 600 of the donors showed that most TCR beta V segments appeared in productive rearrangements either about 87% or about 30% of the time, which broadly matched IMGT annotations. According to the authors, the approach could potentially be generalized to other disease states and immunological phenotypes. While some public TCRs were present in many individuals, most TCR sequences turned up only very rarely across donors. According to a later analysis, parvovirus B19, influenza, CMV and Epstein-Barr virus appeared linked to several top co-occurrence clusters. Assigning TCR associations to individual alleles was difficult when HLA alleles, especially DR and DQ, strongly co-occurred. A later analysis found that TCR association rates varied across HLA loci, with DRB1 alleles showing the most associated TCRs and HLA-C alleles the fewest. Linkage disequilibrium might explain the correlated functional status among segregating V segments, but an unknown experimental factor could not be ruled out. This cohort had only TCR beta chains sequenced, and the lack of alpha or paired-chain data limited which features could be detected. Roughly uniform sequencing depth across donors was assumed in presence/absence analyses, although this assumption may not hold. According to a later genetic analysis, donors in an Asian-associated ancestry cluster had fewer N-insertions in productive TCRs than the approximately 610-donor mean. Most CMV-associated TCR beta chains appeared to be HLA-restricted in a later analysis, and the HLA associations seemed to be driven largely by CMV exposure. In both the original and validation cohorts, the classifier was reported to diagnose cytomegalovirus status with high specificity and sensitivity. Because HLA typing was missing for some donors at each locus, association tests included only the typed subset. An association between a missense DCLRE1C variant and V-gene and J-gene trimming of TCR beta chains was found in a later genetic analysis and replicated in an independent cohort. In a later analysis, HLA-associated TCR beta chains were found to be more clonally expanded and to have lower generation probabilities than equally common non-associated chains. The 87-base-pair reads could not distinguish some IMGT-functional V segments, including TRBV6-2 and TRBV6-3, so those segments were excluded. At a false discovery rate of 0.05, a later analysis linked about 16,000 TCR beta sequences to specific HLA alleles. A further reported finding was that TCR beta sequences accurately predicted the HLA-A and HLA-B alleles for most subjects in the first cohort. Three of the identified cytomegalovirus-associated TCR beta chains were confirmed in vitro to be specific for cytomegalovirus antigens.

The cohort was made up of roughly 670 healthy bone marrow donors. At the time of sampling, every cohort member was nominally healthy, though immune exposures that went unrecorded were likely present. The donor tested CMV seronegative, placing the donor among the roughly 350 seronegative members of the cohort. Every donor gave a peripheral blood sample, and the peripheral blood mononuclear cells from that sample were used for TCR beta sequencing. The Qiagen DNeasy Blood Extraction Kit was used to extract genomic DNA from the blood cell samples. The CDR3 holds 16 amino acids from the cysteine to the phenylalanine. The DNA shown is the 48-base CDR3, in frame from base 1. The V and J ends are trimmed by 3 bases and 5 bases, leaving 19 bases between them. The germline V gene encodes CDR1 SGHAT and CDR2 FQNNGV.

The sequence was collected from a woman in her fifties or sixties in good health and CMV-seronegative. Sequencing was carried out using PBMCs. The rearrangement combines TRBV11-2 with TRBJ1-1, with a tentative D gene TRBD1 over 5 matching bases. The CDR3 in this case is CASSFTAYGARTEAFF. The DNA sequence is as follows: TGTGCCAGCAGCTTTACGGCTTATGGGGCGCGAACTGAAGCTTTCTTT.